The clone carrying this T cell receptor beta chain occurred a few times. Its antigen is not known. The PCR made use of 60 Vbeta and 13 Jbeta primers. The data were produced by immunoSEQ multiplex PCR, yet TCRdb's version contains in-frame clones alone and is incomplete. The sample gives some 120,000 clones, 81% of which show up once; roughly 2% is in the top ten. Trimming left V 7 bases short and J 2 bases short, with 9 bases between. The germline V gene has CDR1 LNHDA and CDR2 SQIVND (reference sequence). The CDR3 length is 13 residues. The data belong to a study of cytomegalovirus exposure and HLA in healthy donors. Findings of the study overall: Accounts indicate the classifier identified cytomegalovirus status with strong specificity and sensitivity.

The sequencing input was PBMCs. This clonotype was sampled from a man aged 18 to 29 in good health and CMV-seronegative. The rearrangement uses TRBV19 and TRBJ1-5; D is uncertain. The CDR3 is CASKGEGNQPQHF. The CDR3 DNA is TGTGCCAGTAAGGGAGAAGGCAATCAGCCCCAGCATTTT.